Listed here are 23 T cell receptor beta chains from one sample, sequenced in a study of blood T cell repertoires in COVID-19 (dated by TCRdb to 2020 to 2021). Receptors were amplified or captured by the immunoSEQ multiplex PCR assay. TCRdb provides this immuneACCESS table in a form limited to in-frame rearrangements. Some clones are lacking; in checked studies, under half of them reflect an unresolved V gene, and why the rest are absent is not known. Present in this sample are some 320,000 clones, 65% to 90% of which were seen just once. The top ten clones comprise about 7% of the sample. Material: peripheral blood. The source is a human donor in a cohort sampled during active COVID-19.

V and J are TRBV6-5 and TRBJ1-2, with 8 bases that match TRBD1. Germline V lookup: CDR1 MNHEY, CDR2 SVGAGI. V gave up 4 bases and J gave up 4 bases; unmatched junction bases: 5. This CDR3 has 14 amino acids. CDR3 DNA sequence: TGTGCCAGCAGTTCTGGGACAGGCCGCTATGGCTACACCTTC. This translates into CASSSGTGRYGYTF.

CDR3 amino acids: CASSRRLTANTGELFF. CDR3 DNA sequence: TGTGCCAGCAGTCGCCGGTTAACAGCGAACACCGGGGAGCTGTTTTTT. V usage is TRBV28 and J usage is TRBJ2-2; unclear D gene. Germline V gives CDR1 MDHEN, CDR2 SYDVKM. The CDR3 loop spans 16 amino acids. The V gene lost 5 bases and the J gene lost 0 bases, with 13 bases spanning the gap.

The CDR3 loop reads CASSLGTSRYEQYF. As DNA, the CDR3 is TGCGCCAGCAGCTTGGGGACTAGCCGCTACGAGCAGTACTTC. The chain has TRBV5-1 and TRBJ2-7; TRBD2 matches at 8 bases. The CDR3 sequence is 14 residues long. Trimming took 0 bases from V and 3 from J; bases not matched to a gene: 2. CDR1 is SGHRS, CDR2 YFSETQ, per germline.

The chain employs TRBV18 and TRBJ1-1, with D possibly matching TRBD1 (5 bases). The length of the CDR3 is 15 residues. V was clipped by 3 bases and J by 3 bases, with 14 bases between them. Germline values: CDR1 KGHSH, CDR2 LQKENI. The CDR3 DNA sequence: TGTGCCAGCTCACCGACAGTGTCGGCGGACACTGAAGCTTTCTTT. Amino acids: CASSPTVSADTEAFF.

The chain joins TRBV5-1 to TRBJ2-3; 10 nucleotides align to TRBD2. Germline-derived CDR1 and CDR2 are SGHRS and YFSETQ. This CDR3 contains 17 residues. After removal of 4 bases from V and 1 base from J, the junction contained 9 bases not matched to a gene. The CDR3 spells CASSILLAGGGTDTQYF. CDR3 nucleotides: TGCGCCAGCAGCATACTGTTAGCGGGGGGCGGCACAGATACGCAGTATTTT.

The genes are TRBV6-4 and TRBJ1-6, with D maybe TRBD1 (6 bases). Germline CDR1 is MRHNA and CDR2 is SNTAGT. The CDR3 runs to 13 residues. V was trimmed by 8 bases and J by 7 bases, leaving 12 bases between them. CDR3 coding DNA: TGTGCCAGCGCGAGACAGGACAATTCACCCCTCCACTTT. As protein: CASARQDNSPLHF.

This rearrangement joins TRBV27 to TRBJ1-4; TRBD1 matches 8 bases. J was trimmed by 7 bases and V by 5 bases; bases with no gene match: 18. The length of the CDR3 is 18 residues. The germline gives CDR1 MNHEY, CDR2 SMNVEV (reference sequence). The CDR3 bases are TGTGCCAGCAGTCGGGTTGCAGGGGGCATTGATTTCGGTGAAAAACTGTTTTTT. Amino acids: CASSRVAGGIDFGEKLFF.

CDR3 amino acids: CASSGQVSYNSPLHF. As DNA, the CDR3 is TGTGCCAGCAGCGGACAGGTCTCCTATAATTCACCCCTCCACTTT. The chain couples TRBV9 to TRBJ1-6, with a weak D call TRBD1 (6 bases). This CDR3 comprises 15 residues. The germline V and J ends were trimmed by 3 bases and 0 bases, with 7 bases remaining between them. Germline CDR1 SGDLS, CDR2 YYNGEE.

The chain recombines TRBV2 with TRBJ2-7, with D possibly being TRBD1 (6 bases). The CDR3 is 14 amino acids. Germline-derived CDR1 and CDR2 are SNHLY and FYNNEI. The V end was cut by 8 bases, the J end by 1 base, with 15 bases between. CDR3 in DNA: TGTGCCAGCCAGAGGACAGCCGATTCCTACGAGCAGTACTTC. Residues: CASQRTADSYEQYF.

The chain links TRBV30 to TRBJ1-2; TRBD1 matches 8 bases. The germline V gene has CDR1 GTSNPN and CDR2 SVGIG (reference sequence). The CDR3 sequence is 14 residues long. V lost 2 bases to trimming and J lost 4 bases; unmatched junction nucleotides: 6. The CDR3 sequence is CAWSRAGGAYGYTF. CDR3 nucleotide sequence: TGTGCCTGGAGTAGGGCAGGGGGCGCCTATGGCTACACCTTC.

The V call is TRBV4-1, the J call TRBJ2-1; D is perhaps TRBD2 (5 bases). The CDR3 contains 13 residues. CDR1 and CDR2 (germline): MGHRA, YSYEKL. Trimming took 11 bases from V and 0 from J, leaving 11 bases between them. CDR3 region: CACRGSSYNEQFF. CDR3 coding DNA: TGCGCCTGCCGAGGGAGCTCCTACAATGAGCAGTTCTTC.

This clone was detected a few times. The chain joins TRBV28 to TRBJ1-5, with unresolved D. The CDR3 runs 13 residues. CDR1 MDHEN and CDR2 SYDVKM come from the germline V gene. V was trimmed by 4 bases and J by 7 bases, leaving 11 bases between them. In nucleotides, the CDR3 is TGTGCCAGCAGTTCCGTAGAGAGCCAGCCCCAGCATTTT. Amino acid sequence: CASSSVESQPQHF.

V and J are TRBV6-5 and TRBJ2-7; maybe TRBD1 (6 bases). Germline V gene sequence: CDR1 MNHEY, CDR2 SVGAGI. The CDR3 is made up of 14 amino acids. V gave up 0 bases and J gave up 3 bases, with 9 bases separating them. DNA for the CDR3: TGTGCCAGCAGTTACTCGGACAGAATCTACGAGCAGTACTTC. This encodes CASSYSDRIYEQYF.

This chain uses TRBV30 with TRBJ2-7; TRBD2 aligns across 7 bases. CDR3 length: 15 residues. Germline CDR1 is GTSNPN and CDR2 is SVGIG (reference sequence). Germline trimming cut 4 bases from V and 5 bases from J; bases unmatched to any gene: 14. The CDR3 DNA reads TGTGCCTGGACCACACTCGGGGGGTCCGCAGACGAGCAGTACTTC. This sequence encodes CAWTTLGGSADEQYF.

The chain carries TRBV3-1 (or the pseudogene TRBV3-2) and TRBJ2-3; unclear D gene. The V end lost 5 bases, the J end lost 6 bases, and 12 bases lay between the germline ends. The CDR3 contains 13 residues. CDR1 LGHDT and CDR2 YNNKEL come from the germline V gene (reference sequence). CDR3 protein: CASSSTSRDTQYF. In DNA, the CDR3 is TGTGCCAGCAGCTCTACGTCCCGGGATACGCAGTATTTT.

The chain links TRBV5-4 to TRBJ1-4, with a possible D match to TRBD1 (6 bases). CDR1 is SGHNT and CDR2 is YYREEE in the germline V gene (reference sequence). This CDR3 spans 15 amino acids. V was cut by 2 bases and J by 3 bases, with 11 bases left in between. The CDR3 nucleotides read TGTGCCAGCAGCTTCTACAGGGTGGCTAATGAAAAACTGTTTTTT. This sequence encodes CASSFYRVANEKLFF.

The rearrangement uses TRBV6-5 and TRBJ2-7, with TRBD1 identical over 11 bases. Germline V CDR1 and CDR2: MNHEY, SVGAGI. V was clipped by 6 bases and J by 4 bases; unmatched bases: 8. CDR3 size: 15 residues. This CDR3 reads CASRTGQGAFYEQYF. The CDR3 nucleotides read TGTGCCAGCAGGACAGGACAGGGGGCGTTTTACGAGCAGTACTTC.

This clone was picked up one time. The chain combines TRBV30 with TRBJ2-7, with no clear D. V was clipped by 0 bases and J by 2 bases, with 8 bases between them. CDR1 is GTSNPN and CDR2 is SVGIG in the germline V gene (reference sequence). This CDR3 has 13 amino acids. DNA for the CDR3: TGTGCCTGGAGTGTTGGGCAGACCTACGAGCAGTACTTC. Translated: CAWSVGQTYEQYF.

This clone was found once. This sequence joins TRBV7-9 and TRBJ2-7; perhaps TRBD2 as D (5 bases). The CDR3 is 14 amino acids. Germline V gene lookup returns CDR1 SEHNR and CDR2 FQNEAQ (reference sequence). V shed 3 bases and J shed 2 bases, with 11 bases lying between them. The DNA of the CDR3 is TGTGCCAGCAGCTTTAGTAGCGCTCCCTACGAGCAGTACTTC. Protein product: CASSFSSAPYEQYF. Together with reference TRBV7-9 and TRBJ2-7, the CDR3 gives the full variable domain: DTGVSQNPRHKITKRGQNVTFRCDPISEHNRLYWYRQTLGQGPEFLTYFQNEAQLEKSRLLSDRFSAERPKGSFSTLEIQRTEQGDSAMYLCASSFSSAPYEQYFGPGTRLTVT.

With regard to this clone: At the DNA level, this CDR3 is encoded by other sequences in the same sample as well. This chain connects TRBV30 to TRBJ1-6, with a tentative D call TRBD1 (6 bases). Deletions cut 0 bases from V and 8 bases from J, with 8 bases between. The CDR3 is 13 residues long. Germline V lookup: CDR1 GTSNPN, CDR2 SVGIG (reference sequence). The DNA for the CDR3 is TGTGCCTGGAGTGTACAGGGTGATTCACCCCTCCACTTT. The encoded protein is CAWSVQGDSPLHF.

The chain links TRBV12-3 or TRBV12-4 to TRBJ1-1; no clear D. V dropped 5 bases and J dropped 10 bases, with 17 bases sitting between them. The CDR3 length is 13 residues. The CDR3 DNA is TGTGCCAGCAGTCCGGACTCTTCGATGTCAGCTTTCTTT. Protein: CASSPDSSMSAFF.

The rearrangement uses TRBV5-1 and TRBJ2-3, with 12 bases aligning to TRBD2. Germline V CDR1 and CDR2: SGHRS, YFSETQ. The CDR3 has 15 residues. Trimming cost V 3 bases and J 4 bases; bases outside gene matches: 3. In DNA, the CDR3 is TGCGCCAGCAGCTCGACTAGCGGGGGTGCAGATACGCAGTATTTT. Its protein product is CASSSTSGGADTQYF.

The V and J genes are TRBV29-1 and TRBJ1-2; unclear D gene. This CDR3 spans 12 amino acids. Trimming left V 5 bases short and J 6 bases short, with 13 bases between. Germline assignment: CDR1 SQVTM and CDR2 ANQGSEA. Here the CDR3 DNA reads TGCAGCGTTCCCGGTCCCAGGAATGGCTACACCTTC. Translated, it gives CSVPGPRNGYTF. Complete variable domain (other parts from reference TRBV29-1 and TRBJ1-2): SAVISQKPSRDICQRGTSLTIQCQVDSQVTMMFWYRQQPGQSLTLIATANQGSEATYESGFVIDKFPISRPNLTFSTLTVSNMSPEDSSIYLCSVPGPRNGYTFGSGTRLTVV.